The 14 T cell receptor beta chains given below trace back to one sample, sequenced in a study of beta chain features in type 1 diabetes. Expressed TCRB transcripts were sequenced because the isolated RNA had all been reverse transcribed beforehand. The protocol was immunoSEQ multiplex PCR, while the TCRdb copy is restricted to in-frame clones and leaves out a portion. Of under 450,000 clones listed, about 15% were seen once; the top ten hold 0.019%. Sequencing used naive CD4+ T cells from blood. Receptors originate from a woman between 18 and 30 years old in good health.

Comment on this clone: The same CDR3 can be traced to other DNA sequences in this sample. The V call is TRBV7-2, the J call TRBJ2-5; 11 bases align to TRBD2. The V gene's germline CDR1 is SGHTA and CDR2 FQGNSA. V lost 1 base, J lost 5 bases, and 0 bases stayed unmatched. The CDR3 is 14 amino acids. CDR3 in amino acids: CASSLGLAGETQYF. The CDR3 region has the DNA TGTGCCAGCAGCTTAGGACTAGCGGGGGAGACCCAGTACTTC.

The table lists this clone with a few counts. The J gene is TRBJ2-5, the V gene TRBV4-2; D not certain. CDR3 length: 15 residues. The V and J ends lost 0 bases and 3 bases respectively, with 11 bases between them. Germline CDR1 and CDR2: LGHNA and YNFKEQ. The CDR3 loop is CASSQETRKEETQYF. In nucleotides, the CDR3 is TGTGCCAGCAGCCAAGAGACTCGGAAAGAAGAGACCCAGTACTTC.

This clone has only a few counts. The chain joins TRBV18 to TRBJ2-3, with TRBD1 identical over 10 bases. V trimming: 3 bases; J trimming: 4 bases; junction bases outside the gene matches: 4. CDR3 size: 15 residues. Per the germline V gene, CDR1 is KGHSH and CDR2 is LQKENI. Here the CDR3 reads CASSPTGTGADTQYF. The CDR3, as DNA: TGTGCCAGCTCACCGACCGGGACAGGGGCAGATACGCAGTATTTT.

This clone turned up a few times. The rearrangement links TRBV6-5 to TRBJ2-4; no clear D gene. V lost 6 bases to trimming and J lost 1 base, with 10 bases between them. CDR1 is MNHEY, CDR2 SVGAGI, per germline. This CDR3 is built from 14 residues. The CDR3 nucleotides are TGTGCCAGCAGAGGAACCGGGGCCAAAAACATTCAGTACTTC. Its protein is CASRGTGAKNIQYF.

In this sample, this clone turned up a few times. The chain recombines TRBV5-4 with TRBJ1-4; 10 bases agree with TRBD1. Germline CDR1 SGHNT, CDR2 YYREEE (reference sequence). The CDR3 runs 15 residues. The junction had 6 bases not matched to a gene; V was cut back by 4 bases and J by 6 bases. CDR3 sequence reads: CASSNPGTGDEKLFF. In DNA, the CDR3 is TGTGCCAGCAGCAATCCCGGGACAGGGGATGAAAAACTGTTTTTT.

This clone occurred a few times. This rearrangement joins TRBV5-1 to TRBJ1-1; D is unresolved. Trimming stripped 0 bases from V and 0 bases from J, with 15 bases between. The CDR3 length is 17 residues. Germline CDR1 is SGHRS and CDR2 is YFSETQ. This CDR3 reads CASSLAWRGLLNTEAFF. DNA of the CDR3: TGCGCCAGCAGCTTGGCCTGGAGAGGGTTGTTGAACACTGAAGCTTTCTTT.

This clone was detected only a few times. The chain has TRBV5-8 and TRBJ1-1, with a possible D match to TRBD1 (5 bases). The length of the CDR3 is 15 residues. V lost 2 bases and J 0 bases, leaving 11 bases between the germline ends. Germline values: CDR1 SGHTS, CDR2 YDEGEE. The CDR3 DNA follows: TGTGCCAGCAGCTTCACCTTACAGGTGAACACTGAAGCTTTCTTT. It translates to CASSFTLQVNTEAFF.

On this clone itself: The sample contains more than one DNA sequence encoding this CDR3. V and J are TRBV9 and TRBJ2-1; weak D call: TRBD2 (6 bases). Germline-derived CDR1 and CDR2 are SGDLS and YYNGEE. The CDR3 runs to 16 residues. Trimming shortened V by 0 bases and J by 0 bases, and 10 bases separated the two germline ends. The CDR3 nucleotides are TGTGCCAGCAGCGTAGGAGGGACTCGCTCCTACAATGAGCAGTTCTTC. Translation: CASSVGGTRSYNEQFF.

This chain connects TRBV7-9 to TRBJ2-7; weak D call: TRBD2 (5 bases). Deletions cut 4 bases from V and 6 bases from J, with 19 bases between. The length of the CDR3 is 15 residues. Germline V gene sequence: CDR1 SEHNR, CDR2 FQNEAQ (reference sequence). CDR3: CASSSPGFIDGEQYF. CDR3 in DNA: TGTGCCAGCAGCTCGCCGGGATTTATCGACGGCGAGCAGTACTTC.

CDR3 DNA: TGTGCCTGGAGTGTACGGGCCGCGGGGAGATCGTACACTGAAGCTTTCTTT. The encoded protein is CAWSVRAAGRSYTEAFF. The rearrangement links TRBV30 to TRBJ1-1; no firm D call. CDR1 is GTSNPN, CDR2 SVGIG, per germline (reference sequence). The CDR3 is 17 amino acids. Trimming took 0 bases from V and 3 from J, leaving 20 bases between them. Complete variable domain (other parts from reference TRBV30 and TRBJ1-1): SQTIHQWPATLVQPVGSPLSLECTVEGTSNPNLYWYRQAAGRGLQLLFYSVGIGQISSEVPQNLSASRPQDRQFILSSKKLLLSDSGFYLCAWSVRAAGRSYTEAFFGQGTRLTVV.

CDR3 in DNA: TGTGCCAGCAGCGGAGGACAGGGCTCCTACAATGAGCAGTTCTTC. It is translated as CASSGGQGSYNEQFF. This chain connects TRBV9 to TRBJ2-1, with 8 bases identical to TRBD1. Germline trimming cut 3 bases from V and 0 bases from J; bases unmatched to any gene: 2. The length of the CDR3 is 15 residues. Germline lookup yields CDR1 SGDLS and CDR2 YYNGEE. Combining the CDR3 with reference TRBV9 and TRBJ2-1 gives the whole variable domain DSGVTQTPKHLITATGQRVTLRCSPRSGDLSVYWYQQSLDQGLQFLIQYYNGEERAKGNILERFSAQQFPDLHSELNLSSLELGDSALYFCASSGGQGSYNEQFFGPGTRLTVL.

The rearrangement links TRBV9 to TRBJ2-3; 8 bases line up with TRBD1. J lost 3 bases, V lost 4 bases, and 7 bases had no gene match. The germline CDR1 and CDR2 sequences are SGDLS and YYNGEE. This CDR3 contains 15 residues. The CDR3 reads CASSPRTGSTDTQYF. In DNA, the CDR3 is TGTGCCAGCAGCCCTCGGACAGGGTCTACAGATACGCAGTATTTT.

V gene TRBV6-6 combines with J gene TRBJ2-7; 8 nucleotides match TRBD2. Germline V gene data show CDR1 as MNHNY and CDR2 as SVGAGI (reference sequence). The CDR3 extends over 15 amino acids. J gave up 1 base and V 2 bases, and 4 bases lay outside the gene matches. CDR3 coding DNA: TGTGCCAGCAGTTACGACGGGAGGGGTTCCTACGAGCAGTACTTC. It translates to CASSYDGRGSYEQYF.

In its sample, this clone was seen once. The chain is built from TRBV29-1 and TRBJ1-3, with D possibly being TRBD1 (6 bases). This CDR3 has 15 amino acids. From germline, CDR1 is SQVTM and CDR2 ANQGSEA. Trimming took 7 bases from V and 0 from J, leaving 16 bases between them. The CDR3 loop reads CSAPKGGSSGNTIYF. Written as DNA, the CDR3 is TGCAGCGCCCCGAAGGGGGGGAGCTCTGGAAACACCATATATTTT.